A selection of T cell receptor beta chains follows, all from one sample in a study of CD8 T cells in ankylosing spondylitis. TCRdb reprocessed the 5' RACE reads via MiXCR and lists one record per CDR3 protein. The sample records about 250,000 distinct CDR3 sequences, 32% being singletons. The sample comprised blood, either unsorted or a sorted T cell fraction (not recorded which). These receptors all stem from a male donor with ankylosing spondylitis or in good health (not recorded which). Both conserved end residues are part of each CDR3. The D gene is left open where the match is weak. Clone size appears in some rows only: once, few, many, or a class for an expanded clone.

j_call cdr3_length d_call clone_size v_call cdr3_nt cdr3_aa
TRBJ2-1 12 . . TRBV6-6 TGTGCCATCTACGACACCTACAATGAGCAGTTCTTC CAIYDTYNEQFF
TRBJ1-1 13 . . TRBV20-1 TGCAGTGCTAGCCCAGGGTGGAACACTGAAGCTTTCTTT CSASPGWNTEAFF
TRBJ2-3 16 . . TRBV7-9 TGTGCCAGCAGCTTTTGGAGAACCGAAACCACAGATACGCAGTATTTT CASSFWRTETTDTQYF
TRBJ1-2 11 . few TRBV12-3/TRBV12-4 TGTGCCAGCAGTCCACGGGACGTACACACCTTC CASSPRDVHTF
TRBJ1-2 12 . . TRBV12-3/TRBV12-4 TGTGCCAGCAGCGGGCGCCGCTATGGCTACACCTTC CASSGRRYGYTF
TRBJ2-7 14 TRBD1 . TRBV6-1 TGTGCCAGCAGCCTGGACAGGGGGCTCTACGAGCAGTACTTC CASSLDRGLYEQYF
TRBJ2-7 14 . . TRBV7-9 TGTGCCAGCAGCGAGACGGCGAACTCCTACGAGCAGTACTTC CASSETANSYEQYF
TRBJ2-2 15 TRBD1 . TRBV12-3/TRBV12-4 TGTGCCATCAAGGAAGGGACAGAATACACCGGGGAGCTGTTTTTT CAIKEGTEYTGELFF
TRBJ2-5 17 . . TRBV7-9 TGTGCCAGCAGCCTCCCTCTTGTTGGGGGGAGTCAAGAGACCCAGTACTTC CASSLPLVGGSQETQYF
TRBJ1-6 15 . . TRBV5-5 TGTGCCAGCAGCTTGCACAGGGAATATAATTCACCCCTCCACTTT CASSLHREYNSPLHF
TRBJ2-5 13 TRBD1 . TRBV5-1 TGCGCCAGCACGCCGACAGGGGTAGAGACCCAGTACTTC CASTPTGVETQYF
TRBJ2-5 17 TRBD1 once TRBV5-5 TGTGCCAGCAGCCCAGGACAGGGCGGATACCTCCAAGAGACCCAGTACTTC CASSPGQGGYLQETQYF
TRBJ2-1 13 TRBD2 . TRBV6-1 TGTGCCAGCAGCCACGGGGGGGACAATGAGCAGTTCTTC CASSHGGDNEQFF
TRBJ2-1 13 . few TRBV25-1 TGTGCCAGCAGTGAAACCGACCAGAATGAGCAGTTCTTC CASSETDQNEQFF
TRBJ2-5 16 TRBD2 . TRBV20-1 TGCAGTGCTAGACTGACTAGCGGGGGGGCGATGGAGACCCAGTACTTC CSARLTSGGAMETQYF
TRBJ2-1 13 . . TRBV5-6 TGTGCCAGCAGCTTGGCTCCCGTCGGTCTGAGGTTCTTC CASSLAPVGLRFF
TRBJ1-3 14 TRBD1 . TRBV12-3/TRBV12-4 TGTGCCAGCAGTTGGGGGACAGGGAGAAACACCATATATTTT CASSWGTGRNTIYF
TRBJ1-4 13 TRBD1 few TRBV20-1 TGCAGTGCTAGAACAGGGGGCCTGGAAAAACTGTTTTTT CSARTGGLEKLFF
TRBJ1-1 11 . . TRBV10-2 TGCGCCAGCAGGGGAGCAACTGAAGCTTTCTTT CASRGATEAFF
TRBJ1-2 16 TRBD1 . TRBV18 TGTGCCAGCTCAACGACACAGGGACAGACTAACTATGGCTACACCTTC CASSTTQGQTNYGYTF
TRBJ1-2 13 TRBD1 few TRBV29-1 TGCAGCGTTTCCCAGGGGGGGAATAATGGCTACACCTTC CSVSQGGNNGYTF
TRBJ1-2 15 . . TRBV4-1 TGCGCCAGCAGCGCCGGGGAGGGGAGTACCTATGGCTACACCTTC CASSAGEGSTYGYTF
TRBJ2-7 13 . . TRBV5-1 TGCGCCAGCAGCTTGGATGCCAGCTACGAGCAGTACTTC CASSLDASYEQYF
TRBJ2-2 20 . . TRBV4-2 TGTGCCAGCAGCCAAAGATCAATCAGCGAGGGACGGCGGAACACCGGGGAGCTGTTTTTT CASSQRSISEGRRNTGELFF
TRBJ2-7 12 TRBD1 few TRBV28 TGTGCCAGCAGTTCTACAGGGGACGAGCAGTACTTC CASSSTGDEQYF
TRBJ2-7 13 . many TRBV20-1 TGCAGTGCTAGAGATGGGCTCTCCTACGAGCAGTACTTC CSARDGLSYEQYF
TRBJ1-1 15 TRBD1 few TRBV5-5 TGTGCCAGCAGCGCCGACGACAGGGCCTACACTGAAGCTTTCTTT CASSADDRAYTEAFF
TRBJ2-7 13 . many TRBV5-6 TGTGCCAGCAGAGGGACACCATCAGGGGAGCAGTACTTC CASRGTPSGEQYF
TRBJ2-2 15 TRBD1 . TRBV18 TGTGCCAGCTCACGGACAGGGATGAACACCGGGGAGCTGTTTTTT CASSRTGMNTGELFF
TRBJ1-2 14 . . TRBV28 TGTGCCAGCAGTTTGGTGGGGCCGGTTTCTGGCTACACCTTC CASSLVGPVSGYTF
TRBJ2-2 18 . . TRBV10-3 TGTGCCATCAGTGAGTCCAACTCTTTCATGCAGAACACCGGGGAGCTGTTTTTT CAISESNSFMQNTGELFF
TRBJ2-5 13 . few TRBV7-6 TGTGCCAGCAGCTCTGGACTAAAAGAGACCCAGTACTTC CASSSGLKETQYF
TRBJ2-3 17 TRBD2 . TRBV9 TGTGCCAGCAGCGTAGACATTAGCGGGGGGGCCCGGGATACGCAGTATTTT CASSVDISGGARDTQYF
TRBJ2-3 15 . . TRBV15 TGTGCCACCAGCAGATCCAGAAGCCAGAGCGATACGCAGTATTTT CATSRSRSQSDTQYF
TRBJ2-5 13 . . TRBV21-1 TGTGCCAGCAGCCAATTGACAGGGCAGACCCAGTACTTC CASSQLTGQTQYF
TRBJ2-1 15 . few TRBV20-1 TGCAGTGCTAGAGATTCCGGTGGACCCTACAATGAGCAGTTCTTC CSARDSGGPYNEQFF
TRBJ1-6 12 . many TRBV20-1 TGCAGTGCTGTCAGAGAAAATTCACCCCTCCACTTT CSAVRENSPLHF
TRBJ2-3 13 . . TRBV5-1 TGCGCCAGCAGCGCACAGGGCGGTGATACGCAGTATTTT CASSAQGGDTQYF
TRBJ2-7 13 . . TRBV27 TGTGCCAGCAGTTTATCCGTTTCCTACGAGCAGTACTTC CASSLSVSYEQYF
TRBJ2-5 16 TRBD1 few TRBV7-9 TGTGCCAGCAGCTTTTTGGACAGGGGAAAACAAGAGACCCAGTACTTC CASSFLDRGKQETQYF
TRBJ1-5 17 . . TRBV7-9 TGTGCCAGCAGTCATGCCGGGACGAAGAATAGCAATCAGCCCCAGCATTTT CASSHAGTKNSNQPQHF
TRBJ1-4 16 . many TRBV6-1 TGTGCCAGCAGATTGGGGGCCTACTCAACTAATGAAAAACTGTTTTTT CASRLGAYSTNEKLFF
TRBJ2-4 13 . . TRBV4-2 TGTGCCAGCAGCCAAGATCTGGGTGGGATTCAGTACTTC CASSQDLGGIQYF
TRBJ1-5 15 . . TRBV6-1 TGTGCCAGCAGTAGGGACCCCAATAGCAATCAGCCCCAGCATTTT CASSRDPNSNQPQHF
TRBJ2-1 14 TRBD2 . TRBV20-1 TGCAGTGCTAGAGAACTAGCGGGGGACAATGAGCAGTTCTTC CSARELAGDNEQFF
TRBJ1-1 13 . . TRBV12-3/TRBV12-4 TGTGCCAGCACCGCGGGACGAATCGCTGAAGCTTTCTTT CASTAGRIAEAFF
TRBJ2-5 15 TRBD2 . TRBV20-1 TGCAGTGCGAGAGGGCCGGCGGGGGGGCTCGAGACCCAGTACTTC CSARGPAGGLETQYF
TRBJ2-2 14 . few TRBV19 TGTGCCAGTAGTATCCCTACGAACACCGGGGAGCTGTTTTTT CASSIPTNTGELFF
TRBJ2-3 16 . . TRBV24-1 TGTGCCACCAGTGATTTAAAGGGTCCGATCACAGATACGCAGTATTTT CATSDLKGPITDTQYF
TRBJ2-2 15 . . TRBV7-9 TGTGCCAGCAACCTCGGTGGGGTAGTCACCGGGGAGCTGTTTTTT CASNLGGVVTGELFF
TRBJ1-2 15 TRBD1 . TRBV5-1 TGCGCCAGCAGCGAGGGACAGGGTCGGAACTATGGCTACACCTTC CASSEGQGRNYGYTF
TRBJ2-7 16 TRBD1 . TRBV27 TGTGCCAGCAGTTTTCAGGGACAGGTTAACGTCCACGAGCAGTACTTC CASSFQGQVNVHEQYF
TRBJ2-1 13 . many TRBV12-3/TRBV12-4 TGTGCCAGCAGTCCTGGACTAAACAATGAGCAGTTCTTC CASSPGLNNEQFF